Below, 26 T cell receptor beta chains from the same sample are listed, as sequenced in a study of blood T cells in healthy people across ages. Primers used in a second PCR of roughly 6 to 11 cycles were a sample-barcoded 5' primer and a J-beta primer mix. TCRdb reprocessed the 5' RACE reads via MiXCR and lists one record per CDR3 protein. The sample records hundreds of thousands of distinct CDR3 sequences, under 25% being singletons. The sample consisted of blood. These receptors came from a man in his 70s in good health.

The chain joins TRBV7-2 to TRBJ2-5; D is unresolved. The DNA matches TRBJ2-7 better at its end, which makes the J call doubtful. Looked up from germline, CDR1 is SGHTA and CDR2 is FQGNSA. The CDR3 consists of 15 residues. The CDR3 sequence: CASSLDLERTYEQYF. CDR3 DNA: TGTGCCAGCAGCTTAGATCTTGAAAGGACCTACGAGCAGTACTTC.

This clonotype was detected many times. The chain has TRBV12-3 or TRBV12-4 and TRBJ2-7, with TRBD2 identical over 7 bases. The CDR3 runs 11 residues. V gave up 8 bases and J gave up 6 bases; unmatched junction bases: 4. The CDR3, as DNA: TGTGCCAGCTCACCGGGGGGCGAGCAGTACTTC. This translates into CASSPGGEQYF.

The chain employs TRBV4-1 and TRBJ2-7; D is ambiguous. Germline V lookup: CDR1 MGHRA, CDR2 YSYEKL. The CDR3 is 13 residues long. Trimming shortened V by 2 bases and J by 3 bases, and 8 bases separated the two germline ends. The chain's CDR3 is CASSQREGYEQYF. The CDR3 coding sequence is TGCGCCAGCAGCCAAAGGGAAGGCTACGAGCAGTACTTC.

The table lists this clonotype with a few counts. A much larger clone differs from this one at a single base, so this may be a read error. The rearrangement uses TRBV7-2 and TRBJ2-1, with no clear D. There are 12 residues in the CDR3. The germline gives CDR1 SGHTA, CDR2 FQGNSA. The DNA of the CDR3 is TGTGCCAGCAGCTTATCTTACAATGGGCAGTTCTTC. It encodes CASSLSYNGQFF.

The chain couples TRBV3-1 to TRBJ1-2, with 8 bases aligning to TRBD1. Germline-derived CDR1 and CDR2 are LGHDT and YNNKEL (reference sequence). V dropped 2 bases and J dropped 1; count of bases not matched to a gene: 9. This CDR3 region has 17 residues. The CDR3: CASSQRGGQGGNYGYTF. The CDR3 nucleotides read TGTGCCAGCAGCCAAAGAGGAGGACAGGGTGGTAACTATGGCTACACCTTC.

This clonotype occurred many times. The rearrangement uses TRBV7-6 and TRBJ2-1, with 13 bases fitting TRBD2. The V and J ends lost 3 bases and 0 bases, in that order; junction bases with no gene match: 11. Germline V gene lookup returns CDR1 SGHVS and CDR2 FNYEAQ. This CDR3 region has 20 residues. The CDR3 is CASSFPTSGRHVASYNEQFF. The CDR3 DNA reads as TGTGCCAGCAGCTTCCCGACTAGCGGGAGGCATGTTGCCTCCTACAATGAGCAGTTCTTC.

This clonotype was seen only a few times. The chain links TRBV7-2 to TRBJ2-3; 9 bases are a match to TRBD1. CDR3 length: 15 residues. J gave up 3 bases and V 4 bases, and 5 bases lay outside the gene matches. Germline V gene data show CDR1 as SGHTA and CDR2 as FQGNSA. CDR3 bases: TGTGCCAGCAGCTCGGGACAGGGTAGGACAGATACGCAGTATTTT. This codes for CASSSGQGRTDTQYF.

V usage is TRBV13 and J usage is TRBJ2-1; D might be TRBD1 or TRBD2, each matching 5 bases. The J call is doubtful: the DNA matches TRBJ2-7 better. There are 14 residues in the CDR3. Germline values: CDR1 PRHDT, CDR2 FYEKMQ (reference sequence). This CDR3 is CASSPGTDPYEQYF. The CDR3 DNA reads TGTGCCAGCAGCCCCGGGACGGACCCCTACGAGCAGTACTTC.

This clonotype was found a few times. The chain couples TRBV4-3 to TRBJ2-7, with 7 bases lining up with TRBD1. The germline V gene encodes CDR1 LGHNA and CDR2 YSLEER. V lost 4 bases and J lost 1; bases outside the gene matches: 7. The CDR3 has 15 residues. The chain's CDR3 is CASSPDRSPSYEQYF. The DNA of the CDR3 is TGCGCCAGCAGCCCGGACAGGTCCCCATCCTACGAGCAGTACTTC.

The chain couples TRBV7-2 to TRBJ2-4; no firm D call. Germline lookup yields CDR1 SGHTA and CDR2 FQGNSA. This CDR3 has 13 amino acids. The V and J ends lost 6 bases and 10 bases respectively, with 16 bases between them. In DNA, the CDR3 is TGTGCCAGCAGATTCTCTAACCCCCCAATTCAGTACTTC. It encodes CASRFSNPPIQYF.

The gene calls are TRBV18 and TRBJ1-3; maybe TRBD1 (6 bases). Germline V gives CDR1 KGHSH, CDR2 LQKENI. Trimming removed 3 bases from V and 0 bases from J, with 15 bases in between. The CDR3 spans 17 residues. CDR3 nucleotide sequence: TGTGCCAGCTCACCCCAACGGACAGCCATCTCTGGAAACACCATATATTTT. Protein: CASSPQRTAISGNTIYF.

This clonotype has at least ten counts. The chain carries TRBV27 and TRBJ1-4, with 10 nucleotides matching TRBD1. Germline CDR1 is MNHEY and CDR2 is SMNVEV (reference sequence). V lost 3 bases and J lost 8; bases outside the gene matches: 6. The CDR3 has 15 residues. Here the CDR3 DNA reads TGTGCCAGCAGTTTCGCCCGGGACAGGGGCGAAAAACTGTTTTTT. Its protein is CASSFARDRGEKLFF. Variable domain in full (rest from reference TRBV27 and TRBJ1-4): EAQVTQNPRYLITVTGKKLTVTCSQNMNHEYMSWYRQDPGLGLRQIYYSMNVEVTDKGDVPEGYKVSRKEKRNFPLILESPSPNQTSLYFCASSFARDRGEKLFFGSGTQLSVL.

This rearrangement joins TRBV6-1 to TRBJ1-5; D ambiguous. V was pared by 7 bases and J by 1 base, with 8 bases between. Germline CDR1 MNHNS, CDR2 SASEGT. The CDR3 spans 13 residues. The CDR3 bases are TGTGCCAGCAACAGAGAGAGCAATCAGCCCCAGCATTTT. This codes for CASNRESNQPQHF.

This clonotype was picked up a small number of times. The J gene is TRBJ2-2, the V gene TRBV2; D ambiguous. V was pared by 6 bases and J by 0 bases, with 11 bases between. The CDR3 covers 15 residues. Per the germline V gene, CDR1 is SNHLY and CDR2 is FYNNEI. CDR3 DNA sequence: TGTGCCAGCAGGTTGATGGTGTCGAACACCGGGGAGCTGTTTTTT. Translated, it gives CASRLMVSNTGELFF.

This clonotype was picked up a small number of times. The V and J genes are TRBV4-1 and TRBJ2-1; TRBD2 is a possible D gene (6 bases). The germline V gene has CDR1 MGHRA and CDR2 YSYEKL. The V and J ends lost 1 base and 0 bases respectively, with 19 bases between them. The CDR3 sequence is 19 residues long. DNA for the CDR3: TGCGCCAGCAGCCAAGTCATGGGTCTGGCGGGAAGCTCCTACAATGAGCAGTTCTTC. As protein: CASSQVMGLAGSSYNEQFF.

This clonotype was counted between two and nine times. The rearrangement links TRBV6-2 or TRBV6-3 to TRBJ2-2; 10 nucleotides align to TRBD2. V shed 2 bases, J shed 4 bases, and the junction held 7 bases outside the gene matches. The CDR3 sequence is 17 residues long. Germline lookup yields CDR1 MNHEY and CDR2 SVGEGT. CDR3 sequence (DNA): TGTGCCAGCAGTTACCCAGCGGGAGGGCCGGTCACCGGGGAGCTGTTTTTT. Amino acid sequence: CASSYPAGGPVTGELFF.

The chain carries TRBV3-1 and TRBJ2-1, with 16 bases matching TRBD2. Germline CDR1 reads LGHDT; CDR2 reads YNNKEL (reference sequence). The CDR3 extends over 16 amino acids. Germline trimming cut 0 bases from V and 7 bases from J; bases unmatched to any gene: 0. Here the CDR3 reads CASSQEGLAGGNEQFF. CDR3 DNA sequence: TGTGCCAGCAGCCAAGAGGGACTAGCGGGAGGGAATGAGCAGTTCTTC.

A note on this clonotype: The germline gene is not matched at one end of the junction; a read error may be the cause. The chain's CDR3 is CASSLGQASYEQSF. In DNA, the CDR3 is TGTGCCAGCAGCCTTGGACAGGCATCCTACGAGCAGTCCTTC. The rearrangement uses TRBV2 and TRBJ2-5, with 7 bases that match TRBD1. Germline loops: CDR1 SNHLY, CDR2 FYNNEI. The length of the CDR3 is 14 residues.

This clonotype was observed a few times. V usage is TRBV4-1 and J usage is TRBJ2-3, with D hard to call. In germline, CDR1 is MGHRA, CDR2 YSYEKL. The CDR3 consists of 15 residues. Trimming cost V 1 base and J 0 bases, with 8 bases left between them. CDR3 residues: CASSQVGFSTDTQYF. For the CDR3, the DNA is TGCGCCAGCAGCCAAGTCGGGTTTAGCACAGATACGCAGTATTTT.

This clonotype has at least ten counts. The chain combines TRBV29-1 with TRBJ2-2; D not certain. V was shortened by 7 bases and J by 8 bases, with 17 bases between the two germline ends. Germline CDR1 reads SQVTM; CDR2 reads ANQGSEA. There are 13 residues in the CDR3. The CDR3 DNA reads TGCAGCGCCTCGACCGATTCTCGGGGGGAGCTGTTTTTT. The encoded protein is CSASTDSRGELFF.

This clonotype was seen only a few times. The rearrangement uses TRBV7-3 and TRBJ2-3; D is uncertain. Between the trimmed V and J ends, which lost 3 bases and 2 bases, there was a span of 6 bases. Germline-derived CDR1 and CDR2 are SGHTA and FQGTGA. CDR3 length equals 13 residues. The CDR3 DNA reads as TGTGCCAGCAGCTTTGTGCCCACAGATACGCAGTATTTT. It codes for CASSFVPTDTQYF.

The chain uses TRBV7-8 and TRBJ2-5; 8 positions match TRBD2. The better agreement between TRBJ2-1 and the DNA end casts doubt on the J call. CDR1 and CDR2 (germline): SGHVS, FQNEAQ. The CDR3 spans 20 residues. Here the CDR3 reads CASSYTGTRALEQGVNEQFF. The CDR3 DNA follows: TGTGCCAGCAGCTATACCGGGACTAGGGCTCTTGAGCAGGGTGTCAATGAGCAGTTCTTC.

This rearrangement joins TRBV6-1 to TRBJ2-1, with 10 positions matching TRBD2. CDR3 length: 14 residues. The ends lost 8 bases at V and 3 bases at J; junction bases unmatched: 4. CDR1 and CDR2 (germline): MNHNS, SASEGT. CDR3: CASLASGSYNEQFF. The DNA of the CDR3 is TGTGCCAGCCTCGCTAGCGGGAGCTACAATGAGCAGTTCTTC.

This clonotype showed up just a few times. V usage is TRBV5-4 and J usage is TRBJ2-3; 10 positions match TRBD2. The length of the CDR3 is 16 residues. The V segment lost 1 base and the J segment 1 base; nucleotides outside the gene matches: 3. Germline V lookup: CDR1 SGHNT, CDR2 YYREEE (reference sequence). CDR3 amino acids: CASSLTSGKGTDTQYF. DNA for the CDR3: TGTGCCAGCAGCTTGACTAGCGGGAAAGGCACAGATACGCAGTATTTT.

V and J are TRBV7-6 and TRBJ2-1, with 7 bases lining up with TRBD1. With 3 bases clipped from V and 6 bases from J, the junction kept 14 bases outside the gene matches. The CDR3 has 17 amino acids. Germline V gene data show CDR1 as SGHVS and CDR2 as FNYEAQ. As DNA, the CDR3 is TGTGCCAGCAGCTTCCCCATGAGGGGGACAGATACCAATGAGCAGTTCTTC. Amino acid sequence: CASSFPMRGTDTNEQFF.

The chain joins TRBV2 to TRBJ2-3; TRBD2 matches at 8 bases. Germline V gene data show CDR1 as SNHLY and CDR2 as FYNNEI. The J segment lost 2 bases and the V segment lost 5 bases, leaving 6 bases of the junction unmatched. The length of the CDR3 is 15 residues. CDR3 nucleotides: TGTGCCAGCAGTCTACTAGCGGTCATCACAGATACGCAGTATTTT. It specifies CASSLLAVITDTQYF.